This entry concerns a single T cell receptor beta chain. The protocol was immunoSEQ multiplex PCR, while the TCRdb copy is restricted to in-frame clones and leaves out a portion. Among around 150,000 clones listed, approximately 91% were seen once. The data originate from a study of lymphopenia after photon versus proton radiotherapy. Germline V gene data show CDR1 as KGHSH and CDR2 as LQKENI. The CDR3 has 15 residues. Trimming at V came to 5 bases and at J to 0 bases, leaving 4 bases not matched to a gene. The receptor's source is a man aged 45 to 65 with gastric cancer. The material was peripheral blood, obtained from a patient treated with photon-based radiotherapy. This chain uses TRBV18 with TRBJ2-3; 8 nucleotides agree with TRBD2. CDR3 amino acids: CASSGSSGSTDTQYF. The CDR3 nucleotides are TGTGCCAGCTCAGGCTCTAGCGGGAGCACAGATACGCAGTATTTT.